This is a list of T cell receptor beta chains from one sample in a study of T cells after yellow fever vaccination. From the 5' RACE reads, TCRdb called clonotypes with MiXCR, one entry per CDR3 protein. The sample shows 450,000 to 550,000 distinct CDR3 sequences, around 21% of them seen only once. The sample here was PBMCs, taken 15 days after the yellow fever booster vaccination. The source of these receptors is a young man who received the YFV17D yellow fever vaccine. CDR3s include the opening cysteine and the closing phenylalanine or tryptophan. The order of the fields is J gene, clone size, D gene, V gene, CDR3 protein, CDR3 DNA. The D gene is left open where the match is weak. Not every row has a clone size; where given, it reads once, few, many or a size class.

J: TRBJ2-7; size: NA; D: TRBD2; V: TRBV4-2; CDR3: CASSQDRASGRDEQYF; DNA: TGTGCCAGCAGCCAAGATCGGGCTAGCGGGAGAGACGAGCAGTACTTC
J: TRBJ2-1; size: NA; D: TRBD2; V: TRBV7-2; CDR3: CASSSPIAGQYNEQFF; DNA: TGTGCCAGCAGCTCCCCGATAGCGGGACAATACAATGAGCAGTTCTTC
J: TRBJ2-3; size: few; D: NA; V: TRBV10-3; CDR3: CAINAGTSTDTQYF; DNA: TGTGCCATCAATGCCGGAACTAGCACAGATACGCAGTATTTT
J: TRBJ2-2; size: few; D: NA; V: TRBV5-1; CDR3: CASSLVDRGELFF; DNA: TGCGCCAGCAGCTTGGTAGATCGCGGGGAGCTGTTTTTT
J: TRBJ2-2; size: few; D: NA; V: TRBV5-5; CDR3: CASSLPGAHTGELFF; DNA: TGTGCCAGCAGCCTGCCCGGGGCGCACACCGGGGAGCTGTTTTTT
J: TRBJ2-7; size: many; D: NA; V: TRBV4-3; CDR3: CASSQDIQGRQYF; DNA: TGCGCCAGCAGCCAAGATATACAGGGCCGGCAGTACTTC
J: TRBJ2-3; size: few; D: NA; V: TRBV3-1; CDR3: CASSRTQRAVGTDTQYF; DNA: TGTGCCAGCAGCCGAACCCAAAGGGCGGTTGGCACAGATACGCAGTATTTT
J: TRBJ2-7; size: many; D: NA; V: TRBV10-3; CDR3: CAISVRQDYEQYF; DNA: TGTGCCATCAGTGTGAGACAGGACTACGAGCAGTACTTC
J: TRBJ2-7; size: few; D: NA; V: TRBV4-3; CDR3: CASSSPKAASSYEQYF; DNA: TGCGCCAGCAGCTCCCCCAAAGCTGCTAGCTCCTACGAGCAGTACTTC
J: TRBJ1-5; size: NA; D: TRBD1; V: TRBV29-1; CDR3: CSVDVRRGQGLPLNPGNQPQHF; DNA: TGCAGCGTTGATGTCCGTCGAGGACAGGGTCTCCCTCTTAATCCCGGGAATCAGCCCCAGCATTTT
J: TRBJ1-1; size: few; D: NA; V: TRBV15; CDR3: CATSSQLSEAFF; DNA: TGTGCCACCAGCAGTCAATTATCCGAAGCTTTCTTT
J: TRBJ2-7; size: few; D: NA; V: TRBV25-1; CDR3: CASSESAGTLSYEQYF; DNA: TGTGCCAGCAGTGAATCGGCGGGGACTCTCTCCTACGAGCAGTACTTC
J: TRBJ2-7; size: few; D: NA; V: TRBV29-1; CDR3: CSVVGDTIYEQYF; DNA: TGCAGCGTTGTTGGGGACACCATCTACGAGCAGTACTTC
J: TRBJ2-1; size: NA; D: TRBD2; V: TRBV20-1; CDR3: CSASWSSGRRNEQFF; DNA: TGCAGTGCTAGCTGGTCTAGCGGGAGACGCAATGAGCAGTTCTTC
J: TRBJ2-7; size: NA; D: NA; V: TRBV20-1; CDR3: CSATDVYEQYF; DNA: TGCAGTGCTACCGACGTCTACGAGCAGTACTTC
J: TRBJ2-3; size: NA; D: NA; V: TRBV29-1; CDR3: CSVGSGTDTQYF; DNA: TGCAGCGTTGGGTCGGGGACAGATACGCAGTATTTT
J: TRBJ1-2; size: few; D: NA; V: TRBV6-5; CDR3: CASSYLGGYGYTF; DNA: TGTGCCAGCAGTTATTTGGGGGGATACGGCTACACCTTC
J: TRBJ2-7; size: NA; D: TRBD1; V: TRBV27; CDR3: CASSLSSGQAHYEQYF; DNA: TGTGCCAGCAGTTTAAGTTCGGGACAGGCCCACTACGAGCAGTACTTC
J: TRBJ2-5; size: NA; D: NA; V: TRBV9; CDR3: CASRGPSQETQYF; DNA: TGTGCCAGCAGGGGTCCCTCGCAAGAGACCCAGTACTTC
J: TRBJ2-5; size: NA; D: TRBD1; V: TRBV6-2/TRBV6-3; CDR3: CASSYSTGWETQYF; DNA: TGTGCCAGCAGTTACTCGACAGGGTGGGAGACCCAGTACTTC
J: TRBJ2-3; size: NA; D: TRBD2; V: TRBV7-2; CDR3: CASSSLAGITDTQYF; DNA: TGTGCCAGCAGCTCCCTAGCGGGGATCACAGATACGCAGTATTTT
J: TRBJ2-3; size: NA; D: TRBD2; V: TRBV27; CDR3: CASSGRGLAGITDTQYF; DNA: TGTGCCAGCAGTGGAAGGGGACTAGCGGGTATCACAGATACGCAGTATTTT
J: TRBJ2-1; size: few; D: TRBD2; V: TRBV5-6; CDR3: CASSPPQPPGLAYNEQFF; DNA: TGTGCCAGCAGTCCACCTCAGCCACCGGGACTAGCCTACAATGAGCAGTTCTTC
J: TRBJ2-1; size: NA; D: NA; V: TRBV5-1; CDR3: CASSGGISSYNEQFF; DNA: TGCGCCAGCAGCGGCGGGATATCCTCCTACAATGAGCAGTTCTTC
J: TRBJ1-1; size: few; D: NA; V: TRBV25-1; CDR3: CASRQGSPSEAFF; DNA: TGTGCCAGCAGACAGGGCTCTCCAAGCGAAGCTTTCTTT
J: TRBJ2-3; size: NA; D: NA; V: TRBV5-6; CDR3: CASSSRTGPGRETQYF; DNA: TGTGCCAGCAGCTCCCGGACCGGTCCGGGGAGAGAAACGCAGTATTTT
J: TRBJ2-7; size: NA; D: TRBD2; V: TRBV29-1; CDR3: CSAGTSGSLQYF; DNA: TGCAGCGCTGGGACTAGCGGGAGCTTGCAGTACTTC
J: TRBJ2-2; size: few; D: NA; V: TRBV7-6; CDR3: CASSLSQGSAGELFF; DNA: TGTGCCAGCAGCTTATCTCAGGGGAGCGCCGGGGAGCTGTTTTTT
J: TRBJ2-7; size: NA; D: NA; V: TRBV7-9; CDR3: CASSSIRGLKGYEQYF; DNA: TGTGCCAGCAGCTCCATTAGAGGGCTTAAGGGCTACGAGCAGTACTTC
J: TRBJ2-5; size: NA; D: TRBD2; V: TRBV6-2/TRBV6-3; CDR3: CASSSRGSGRQETQYF; DNA: TGTGCCAGCAGCTCCCGGGGTAGCGGGAGACAAGAGACCCAGTACTTC
J: TRBJ2-5; size: NA; D: TRBD1; V: TRBV20-1; CDR3: CSARAPTGGVLETQYF; DNA: TGCAGTGCTAGAGCGCCGACAGGGGGCGTTTTGGAGACCCAGTACTTC
J: TRBJ1-6; size: few; D: NA; V: TRBV20-1; CDR3: CSARDEGRAVSPLHF; DNA: TGCAGTGCTAGAGATGAGGGGAGGGCAGTTTCACCCCTCCACTTT
J: TRBJ1-1; size: many; D: NA; V: TRBV24-1; CDR3: CATSDFGGRAFF; DNA: TGTGCCACCAGTGATTTCGGGGGGAGAGCTTTCTTT
J: TRBJ2-7; size: few; D: NA; V: TRBV4-3; CDR3: CASSQGRYSYEQYF; DNA: TGCGCCAGCAGCCAGGGGCGTTACTCCTACGAGCAGTACTTC
J: TRBJ2-2; size: NA; D: NA; V: TRBV12-3/TRBV12-4; CDR3: CASSRLRRLGGELFF; DNA: TGTGCCAGCAGTCGTCTGAGGCGACTTGGCGGGGAGCTGTTTTTT
J: TRBJ2-7; size: many; D: TRBD1; V: TRBV7-7; CDR3: CASSLDRGPSYEQYF; DNA: TGTGCCAGCAGCCTCGACAGGGGCCCGTCCTACGAGCAGTACTTC
J: TRBJ2-7; size: NA; D: NA; V: TRBV5-5; CDR3: CASSLGSEDYEQYF; DNA: TGTGCCAGCAGCTTAGGATCTGAGGACTACGAGCAGTACTTC
J: TRBJ2-5; size: NA; D: TRBD1; V: TRBV5-1; CDR3: CASSLGGTEHQETQYF; DNA: TGCGCCAGCAGCTTGGGGGGGACAGAACACCAAGAGACCCAGTACTTC
J: TRBJ2-2; size: many; D: NA; V: TRBV28; CDR3: CATRTTVYLTGELFF; DNA: TGTGCCACCCGGACGACCGTCTACCTCACCGGGGAGCTGTTTTTT
J: TRBJ1-5; size: few; D: NA; V: TRBV2; CDR3: CASRLGQPQHF; DNA: TGTGCCAGCAGATTGGGTCAGCCCCAGCATTTT
J: TRBJ2-4; size: NA; D: TRBD2; V: TRBV29-1; CDR3: CSVELSSGQNIQYF; DNA: TGCAGCGTTGAATTGTCTAGCGGGCAAAACATTCAGTACTTC
J: TRBJ2-1; size: few; D: NA; V: TRBV5-1; CDR3: CASSPESGGMGDEQFF; DNA: TGCGCCAGCAGCCCTGAGTCTGGCGGAATGGGTGATGAGCAGTTCTTC
J: TRBJ2-1; size: few; D: TRBD2; V: TRBV4-2; CDR3: CASSQEAGGRYNEQFF; DNA: TGTGCCAGCAGCCAAGAGGCGGGAGGCCGATACAATGAGCAGTTCTTC
J: TRBJ2-1; size: NA; D: NA; V: TRBV5-1; CDR3: CASSFYSYNEQFF; DNA: TGCGCCAGCAGCTTCTACAGCTACAATGAGCAGTTCTTC
J: TRBJ2-5; size: few; D: TRBD1; V: TRBV6-2/TRBV6-3; CDR3: CASSRPGTGGRETQYF; DNA: TGTGCCAGCAGTCGTCCCGGGACAGGGGGGAGAGAGACCCAGTACTTC
J: TRBJ1-2; size: few; D: NA; V: TRBV20-1; CDR3: CSAAAPGRNNFQGGYTF; DNA: TGCAGTGCGGCCGCTCCCGGGAGAAATAATTTCCAAGGCGGCTACACCTTC
J: TRBJ2-3; size: NA; D: TRBD2; V: TRBV11-1; CDR3: CASSLGVSTSGYLHDTQYF; DNA: TGTGCCAGCAGCTTAGGGGTATCTACTAGCGGGTACCTCCACGATACGCAGTATTTT
J: TRBJ2-2; size: NA; D: NA; V: TRBV28; CDR3: CASSLPGPRGTGELFF; DNA: TGTGCCAGCAGCCTCCCAGGACCCCGGGGCACCGGGGAGCTGTTTTTT
J: TRBJ2-1; size: NA; D: TRBD2; V: TRBV20-1; CDR3: CSAGGLAGEQFF; DNA: TGCAGTGCTGGAGGACTAGCTGGTGAGCAGTTCTTC
J: TRBJ2-5; size: NA; D: NA; V: TRBV6-1; CDR3: CASMLAGGGVETQYF; DNA: TGTGCCAGCATGCTCGCAGGGGGAGGGGTCGAGACCCAGTACTTC
J: TRBJ2-1; size: few; D: NA; V: TRBV5-1; CDR3: CASSLLGAPPGNEQFF; DNA: TGCGCCAGCAGCTTGCTAGGGGCCCCACCGGGGAATGAGCAGTTCTTC
J: TRBJ2-1; size: NA; D: NA; V: TRBV12-3/TRBV12-4; CDR3: CASRGWGNEQFF; DNA: TGTGCCAGCAGGGGGTGGGGCAATGAGCAGTTCTTC
J: TRBJ2-1; size: NA; D: TRBD2; V: TRBV4-3; CDR3: CASSQLSTSGGYNEQFF; DNA: TGCGCCAGCAGCCAACTATCTACTAGCGGGGGCTACAATGAGCAGTTCTTC
J: TRBJ1-2; size: NA; D: TRBD1; V: TRBV20-1; CDR3: CSAPPPGQGGYGYTF; DNA: TGCAGTGCCCCCCCTCCGGGACAGGGAGGCTATGGCTACACCTTC
J: TRBJ2-2; size: many; D: NA; V: TRBV29-1; CDR3: CSGASGGTGELFF; DNA: TGCAGCGGGGCCTCCGGGGGAACCGGGGAGCTGTTTTTT
J: TRBJ1-3; size: NA; D: NA; V: TRBV6-5; CDR3: CASSTRDGGNTIYF; DNA: TGTGCCAGCAGTACCCGGGACGGAGGAAACACCATATATTTT
J: TRBJ2-1; size: few; D: NA; V: TRBV7-2; CDR3: CASSLTVGAYNEQFF; DNA: TGTGCCAGCAGCTTAACAGTCGGAGCCTACAATGAGCAGTTCTTC
J: TRBJ2-5; size: few; D: NA; V: TRBV14; CDR3: CASSSVRRNQETQYF; DNA: TGTGCCAGCAGCTCGGTGAGGCGAAACCAAGAGACCCAGTACTTC